One and the same sample provided the 23 T cell receptor beta chains below, sequenced in a study of T-cell memory formation after mild COVID-19. TCRdb called the 5' RACE reads again in MiXCR, with one record for every CDR3 protein. The sample lists about 47,000 distinct CDR3 sequences, about a tenth seen once, with roughly 10% in the top ten. The source material was PBMCs or a T cell subset sorted from them (not recorded which). Every receptor here comes from an adult woman who had mild COVID-19 (a few samples of this study predate the infection). Cell type and time point are not known.

This clonotype was seen a few times. The chain combines TRBV27 with TRBJ2-7; TRBD2 might be the D (7 bases). V shed 5 bases and J shed 2 bases, with 10 bases lying between them. The germline gives CDR1 MNHEY, CDR2 SMNVEV (reference sequence). The CDR3 runs to 13 residues. CDR3: CASSPGGPYEQYF. DNA for the CDR3: TGTGCCAGCAGTCCCGGGGGGCCCTACGAGCAGTACTTC.

Ten or more counts support this clonotype. V and J are TRBV19 and TRBJ2-2; 12 bases match TRBD1. The germline V gene has CDR1 LNHDA and CDR2 SQIVND (reference sequence). The CDR3 covers 15 residues. J lost 7 bases, V lost 8 bases, and 8 bases had no gene match. Here the CDR3 reads CASQSGTGGDGELFF. DNA of the CDR3: TGTGCCAGTCAATCCGGGACAGGGGGCGACGGGGAGCTGTTTTTT.

The V call is TRBV2, the J call TRBJ2-2; D gene ambiguous. This CDR3 region has 11 residues. Germline-derived CDR1 and CDR2 are SNHLY and FYNNEI. V lost 6 bases, J lost 4 bases, and 3 bases lay in between. The CDR3 bases are TGTGCCAGCAGCTCCACCGGGGAGCTGTTTTTT. Translated, it gives CASSSTGELFF.

This clonotype came up many times. The rearrangement links TRBV27 to TRBJ2-1, with unresolved D. The CDR3 is 15 amino acids. Trimming left V 7 bases short and J 0 bases short, with 13 bases between. Germline lookup yields CDR1 MNHEY and CDR2 SMNVEV (reference sequence). The CDR3 DNA sequence: TGTGCCAGCACCGTGTCTCTCAGCTCCTACAATGAGCAGTTCTTC. It specifies CASTVSLSSYNEQFF.

The chain carries TRBV12-3 or TRBV12-4 and TRBJ1-5; no definite D call. The CDR3 is 12 amino acids. Deletions cut 5 bases from V and 9 bases from J, with 11 bases between. CDR3 sequence reads: CASSPYFWPQHF. In DNA form, the CDR3 reads TGTGCCAGCAGTCCCTATTTCTGGCCCCAGCATTTT.

V usage is TRBV15 and J usage is TRBJ2-5, with D possibly matching TRBD2 (6 bases). This CDR3 is built from 15 residues. Trimming cost V 1 base and J 5 bases, with 14 bases left between them. Germline V gives CDR1 LNHNV, CDR2 YYDKDF (reference sequence). For the CDR3, the DNA is TGTGCCACCAGCAGAGCACTAGTTCGGGGGGAGACCCAGTACTTC. It codes for CATSRALVRGETQYF. Full variable domain (outside the CDR3, taken from reference TRBV15 and TRBJ2-5): DAMVIQNPRYQVTQFGKPVTLSCSQTLNHNVMYWYQQKSSQAPKLLFHYYDKDFNNEADTPDNFQSRRPNTSFCFLDIRSPGLGDTAMYLCATSRALVRGETQYFGPGTRLLVL.

The table lists this clonotype with a few counts. The chain recombines TRBV6-5 with TRBJ2-3; 12 bases match TRBD2. This CDR3 is built from 15 residues. J was trimmed by 4 bases and V by 5 bases; bases with no gene match: 4. Germline assignment: CDR1 MNHEY and CDR2 SVGAGI. CDR3 loop: CASSARLAGADTQYF. The CDR3 DNA follows: TGTGCCAGCAGTGCCAGACTAGCGGGAGCAGATACGCAGTATTTT.

Only a few counts were recorded for this clonotype. The rearrangement uses TRBV12-3 or TRBV12-4 and TRBJ1-2; D gene ambiguous. V was clipped by 3 bases and J by 0 bases, with 14 bases between them. The CDR3 totals 16 residues. CDR3 residues: CASSFEAAGANYGYTF. CDR3 in DNA: TGTGCCAGCAGTTTTGAGGCGGCAGGCGCTAACTATGGCTACACCTTC.

The genes are TRBV30 and TRBJ1-5; D call uncertain. V was trimmed by 3 bases and J by 1 base, leaving 10 bases between them. Germline V gives CDR1 GTSNPN, CDR2 SVGIG (reference sequence). The CDR3 covers 14 residues. CDR3 protein: CAWSTLDSNQPQHF. The CDR3 DNA sequence: TGTGCCTGGAGCACTCTGGACAGCAATCAGCCCCAGCATTTT.

This clonotype appeared many times. This chain links TRBV12-3 or TRBV12-4 with TRBJ1-4; 8 positions match TRBD1. The trim removed 5 bases at V and 9 bases at J, leaving 8 bases unmatched. The CDR3 has 14 residues. CDR3 amino acids: CASSRTGLTKKLFF. CDR3 bases: TGTGCCAGCAGTCGGACAGGGTTAACGAAAAAACTGTTTTTT.

The chain is built from TRBV3-1 and TRBJ1-1, with unresolved D. This CDR3 has 13 residues. CDR1 is LGHDT and CDR2 is YNNKEL in the germline V gene (reference sequence). Trimming pared 5 bases from V and 5 bases from J, leaving 12 bases between. As DNA, the CDR3 is TGTGCCAGCAGCTCTACTCTAGAGACTGAAGCTTTCTTT. This translates into CASSSTLETEAFF.

The chain has TRBV3-1 and TRBJ2-1; D is possibly TRBD1 (5 bases). Between the trimmed V and J ends, which lost 0 bases and 8 bases, there was a span of 11 bases. The CDR3 consists of 14 residues. CDR1 LGHDT and CDR2 YNNKEL come from the germline V gene (reference sequence). As DNA, the CDR3 is TGTGCCAGCAGCCAAGATTTCAGGGTCGATGAGCAGTTCTTC. This codes for CASSQDFRVDEQFF.

This clonotype was seen repeatedly, ten times or more. The chain couples TRBV5-1 to TRBJ2-1; 11 bases map to TRBD2. The germline V gene has CDR1 SGHRS and CDR2 YFSETQ. The CDR3 is made up of 16 amino acids. J lost 8 bases, V lost 4 bases, and 11 bases had no gene match. DNA of the CDR3: TGCGCCAGCAGCCCTCTGACTAGCGGGAATTTGGATGAGCAGTTCTTC. It encodes CASSPLTSGNLDEQFF.

The gene calls are TRBV12-3 or TRBV12-4 and TRBJ1-1; D gene uncertain. This CDR3 is 15 amino acids long. Trimming left V 1 base short and J 2 bases short, with 11 bases between. CDR3 coding DNA: TGTGCCAGCAGTTTAGTGATCGGAGTTAACACTGAAGCTTTCTTT. Amino acids: CASSLVIGVNTEAFF.

V and J are TRBV5-1 and TRBJ1-1; D ambiguous. The CDR3 is made up of 15 amino acids. Trimming took 0 bases from V and 1 from J, leaving 10 bases between them. Germline V CDR1 and CDR2: SGHRS, YFSETQ. The DNA of the CDR3 is TGCGCCAGCAGCTTGGACACCCAGCCGAACACTGAAGCTTTCTTT. This codes for CASSLDTQPNTEAFF.

V gene TRBV12-3 or TRBV12-4 combines with J gene TRBJ2-7, with D possibly being TRBD2 (5 bases). The CDR3 extends over 13 amino acids. Deletions cut 6 bases from V and 4 bases from J, with 13 bases between. This chain's CDR3 is CASSRGAPYEQYF. CDR3 coding DNA: TGTGCCAGCAGCCGGGGAGCACCTTACGAGCAGTACTTC.

The sample holds a few counts of this clonotype. The chain carries TRBV5-6 and TRBJ2-1; D perhaps matches TRBD2 (7 bases). The CDR3 is 15 amino acids. The V and J ends lost 5 bases and 4 bases respectively, with 16 bases between them. Germline loops: CDR1 SGHDT, CDR2 YYEEEE. CDR3 amino acids: CASSIPGGAYNEQFF. In DNA, the CDR3 is TGTGCCAGCAGTATCCCGGGGGGCGCTTACAATGAGCAGTTCTTC.

The chain employs TRBV12-5 and TRBJ2-5; D ambiguous. V dropped 1 base and J dropped 5 bases, with 8 bases sitting between them. This CDR3 region has 13 residues. Germline V CDR1 and CDR2: LGHNT, FRNRAP. CDR3 sequence: CASGLDAGETQYF. CDR3 DNA: TGTGCTAGTGGTTTGGACGCCGGGGAGACCCAGTACTTC.

This clonotype was seen repeatedly, ten times or more. The gene calls are TRBV6-1 and TRBJ2-5; 10 bases match TRBD2. V trimming: 6 bases; J trimming: 2 bases; junction bases outside the gene matches: 6. CDR1 is MNHNS and CDR2 is SASEGT in the germline V gene. The length of the CDR3 is 15 residues. The CDR3 sequence is CASRRTSGVQETQYF. In nucleotides, the CDR3 is TGTGCCAGCAGAAGAACTAGCGGGGTACAAGAGACCCAGTACTTC.

This clonotype came up a few times. The chain combines TRBV12-3 or TRBV12-4 with TRBJ2-3, with D unresolved. Deletions cut 3 bases from V and 6 bases from J, with 4 bases between. This CDR3 comprises 11 residues. In DNA form, the CDR3 reads TGTGCCAGCAGTTTGGTGGATACGCAGTATTTT. Translation: CASSLVDTQYF.

This chain joins TRBV5-6 and TRBJ2-2, with 11 bases fitting TRBD2. This CDR3 has 16 residues. The V gene's germline CDR1 is SGHDT and CDR2 YYEEEE. Unmatched junction bases numbered 1, after V lost 1 base and J lost 2 bases. The CDR3, as DNA: TGTGCCAGCAGCTTGACTAGCGGGGGTAACACCGGGGAGCTGTTTTTT. It specifies CASSLTSGGNTGELFF.

This clonotype occurred a few times. The CDR3: CASSQVGTGAANTEAFF. DNA of the CDR3: TGTGCCAGCAGCCAAGTTGGGACAGGGGCCGCGAACACTGAAGCTTTCTTT. The chain employs TRBV4-2 and TRBJ1-1; 10 bases line up with TRBD1. Germline assignment: CDR1 LGHNA and CDR2 YNFKEQ. V shed 1 base and J 1 base; nucleotides not matched to a gene: 6. The CDR3 sequence is 17 residues long.

This clonotype was detected ten times or more. The rearrangement joins TRBV5-6 to TRBJ2-7; 9 bases align to TRBD1. The CDR3 is made up of 13 amino acids. J lost 13 bases, V lost 2 bases, and 10 bases had no gene match. Germline V gene data show CDR1 as SGHDT and CDR2 as YYEEEE. The CDR3 loop reads CASSLEPGQGSYF. DNA of the CDR3: TGTGCCAGCAGCTTAGAGCCGGGACAGGGCTCCTACTTC.